Listed below are T cell receptor beta chains from one sample, sequenced in a study of T cell responses to AZD1222 COVID-19 vaccine. This table comes from immunoSEQ multiplex PCR, and its TCRdb copy is limited to in-frame clones, with some not included. The sample has some 200,000 clones; 93% are singletons. The sequencing here drew on peripheral blood, taken on day 0 of MenACWY control vaccination. These receptors were collected from an adult in good health. CDR3s include the opening cysteine and the closing phenylalanine or tryptophan. Fields, in order: D gene, clone size, V gene, J gene, CDR3 DNA, CDR3 protein. D genes are given only for firm matches. Clone size is stated in some rows and not others, as once, few, many or a class when expanded.

D gene: NA
clone size: NA
V gene: TRBV3-1/TRBV3-2
J gene: TRBJ1-1
CDR3 DNA: TGTGCCAGCAATGGGGGATGGGGGACTGAAGCTTTCTTT
CDR3 protein: CASNGGWGTEAFF

D gene: NA
clone size: NA
V gene: TRBV7-6
J gene: TRBJ2-7
CDR3 DNA: TGTGCCAGCAGCCCTGGACTGCTGGCGACCTACGAGCAGTACTTC
CDR3 protein: CASSPGLLATYEQYF

D gene: TRBD1
clone size: NA
V gene: TRBV6-6
J gene: TRBJ1-2
CDR3 DNA: TGTGCCACCTCGGCAGGGGGCTATGGCTACACCTTC
CDR3 protein: CATSAGGYGYTF

D gene: NA
clone size: NA
V gene: TRBV30
J gene: TRBJ1-2
CDR3 DNA: TGTGCCTGGAGCCTCGGCAGCGCCGGTTGGGGCTACACCTTC
CDR3 protein: CAWSLGSAGWGYTF

D gene: NA
clone size: NA
V gene: TRBV2
J gene: TRBJ1-5
CDR3 DNA: TGTGCCAGCAGTGTAAGATGGGACAACAATCAGCCCCAGCATTTT
CDR3 protein: CASSVRWDNNQPQHF

D gene: NA
clone size: NA
V gene: TRBV3-1/TRBV3-2
J gene: TRBJ1-3
CDR3 DNA: TGTGCCAGCAGCCCTTTCTCTGGAAACACCATATATTTT
CDR3 protein: CASSPFSGNTIYF

D gene: NA
clone size: NA
V gene: TRBV18
J gene: TRBJ2-5
CDR3 DNA: TGTGCCAGCTCTCAGGGCTACCAAGAGACCCAGTACTTC
CDR3 protein: CASSQGYQETQYF

D gene: NA
clone size: once
V gene: TRBV18
J gene: TRBJ2-7
CDR3 DNA: TGTGCCAGCTCACCCCTCGACAGTCCCTACGAGCAGTACTTC
CDR3 protein: CASSPLDSPYEQYF

D gene: NA
clone size: once
V gene: TRBV3-1/TRBV3-2
J gene: TRBJ2-5
CDR3 DNA: TGTGCCAGCAGCCATGGGACCGTGGAGACCCAGTACTTC
CDR3 protein: CASSHGTVETQYF

D gene: TRBD1
clone size: NA
V gene: TRBV7-8
J gene: TRBJ1-4
CDR3 DNA: TGTGCCAGCAGCACCAGGACAGGATCGGGAAAACTGTTTTTT
CDR3 protein: CASSTRTGSGKLFF

D gene: NA
clone size: NA
V gene: TRBV2
J gene: TRBJ2-7
CDR3 DNA: TGTGCCAGCAGTGTCAGGGGCCTCTACGAGCAGTACTTC
CDR3 protein: CASSVRGLYEQYF

D gene: NA
clone size: NA
V gene: TRBV11-2
J gene: TRBJ1-2
CDR3 DNA: TGTGCCAGCAGCTCCCGAGCGGTACCTGGCTACACCTTC
CDR3 protein: CASSSRAVPGYTF

D gene: TRBD1
clone size: NA
V gene: TRBV2
J gene: TRBJ1-6
CDR3 DNA: TGTGCCAGCAGTTCCATTGACAGGGGTGCACCCCTCCACTTT
CDR3 protein: CASSSIDRGAPLHF

D gene: NA
clone size: NA
V gene: TRBV6-6
J gene: TRBJ1-5
CDR3 DNA: TGTGCCAGCAGGACGACACAGGAGGGGGGCAATCAGCCCCAGCATTTT
CDR3 protein: CASRTTQEGGNQPQHF

D gene: NA
clone size: NA
V gene: TRBV5-1
J gene: TRBJ1-2
CDR3 DNA: TGCGCCAGCAGCTTGAGCGGGCAGGGCAAGGGTAATAACTATGGCTACACCTTC
CDR3 protein: CASSLSGQGKGNNYGYTF

D gene: NA
clone size: NA
V gene: TRBV19
J gene: TRBJ1-2
CDR3 DNA: TGTGCCAGTAGTATTTCTTTAGGGGGAGATGGCTACACCTTC
CDR3 protein: CASSISLGGDGYTF

D gene: TRBD2
clone size: NA
V gene: TRBV4-3
J gene: TRBJ2-1
CDR3 DNA: TGCGCCAGCAGCCCCGCGGGGGGGCGTTTTAATGAGCAGTTCTTC
CDR3 protein: CASSPAGGRFNEQFF

D gene: NA
clone size: NA
V gene: TRBV7-9
J gene: TRBJ1-1
CDR3 DNA: TGTGCCAGCATCAAAGGGGCAATGAACACTGAAGCTTTCTTT
CDR3 protein: CASIKGAMNTEAFF

D gene: TRBD2
clone size: NA
V gene: TRBV3-1/TRBV3-2
J gene: TRBJ2-3
CDR3 DNA: TGTGCCAGCAGCCGTCGGACTAGCCCCGTGGATACGCAGTATTTT
CDR3 protein: CASSRRTSPVDTQYF

D gene: NA
clone size: NA
V gene: TRBV5-6
J gene: TRBJ1-6
CDR3 DNA: TGTGCCAGCAGCTTGGACAGCTATAATTCACCCCTCCACTTT
CDR3 protein: CASSLDSYNSPLHF

D gene: TRBD1
clone size: NA
V gene: TRBV11-2
J gene: TRBJ2-2
CDR3 DNA: TGTGCCAGCAGCCGGGACAGCGGAACCGGGGAGCTGTTTTTT
CDR3 protein: CASSRDSGTGELFF

D gene: NA
clone size: NA
V gene: TRBV7-2
J gene: TRBJ2-3
CDR3 DNA: TGTGCCAGCGCCCCAAGGGGCTGGGCCAGCACAGATACGCAGTATTTT
CDR3 protein: CASAPRGWASTDTQYF

D gene: NA
clone size: once
V gene: TRBV7-6
J gene: TRBJ2-1
CDR3 DNA: TGTGCCAGCAGCGCAAACACTGGACCGAATGAGCAGTTCTTC
CDR3 protein: CASSANTGPNEQFF

D gene: TRBD1
clone size: NA
V gene: TRBV19
J gene: TRBJ2-1
CDR3 DNA: TGTGCCAGTAGTATGGGACAGCACAATGAGCAGTTCTTC
CDR3 protein: CASSMGQHNEQFF

D gene: NA
clone size: NA
V gene: TRBV5-1
J gene: TRBJ1-1
CDR3 DNA: TGCGCCAGCAGCTTGGTTGCGGGGGCTTCGAACACTGAAGCTTTCTTT
CDR3 protein: CASSLVAGASNTEAFF

D gene: TRBD1
clone size: NA
V gene: TRBV20-1
J gene: TRBJ1-1
CDR3 DNA: TGCAGTGCTAGTATACCAGGCGGGACAGGGGTGGTAAGGACTGAAGCTTTCTTT
CDR3 protein: CSASIPGGTGVVRTEAFF

D gene: NA
clone size: NA
V gene: TRBV3-1/TRBV3-2
J gene: TRBJ1-2
CDR3 DNA: TGTGCCAGCAGCCCTCGACAGATTAAAACGTATGGCTACACCTTC
CDR3 protein: CASSPRQIKTYGYTF

D gene: TRBD1
clone size: many
V gene: TRBV6-1
J gene: TRBJ2-3
CDR3 DNA: TGTGCCAGCAGTGAGGGGACAGGGGGCGCAGATACGCAGTATTTT
CDR3 protein: CASSEGTGGADTQYF

D gene: NA
clone size: NA
V gene: TRBV5-1
J gene: TRBJ2-1
CDR3 DNA: TGCGCCAGTAAACAGGCTAGGGACAATGAGCAGTTCTTC
CDR3 protein: CASKQARDNEQFF

D gene: NA
clone size: NA
V gene: TRBV2
J gene: TRBJ2-5
CDR3 DNA: TGTGCCAGCAGTGAAGAGGGCTCCCTGGGGGAGACCCAGTACTTC
CDR3 protein: CASSEEGSLGETQYF

D gene: TRBD2
clone size: once
V gene: TRBV7-2
J gene: TRBJ2-1
CDR3 DNA: TGTGCCAGCAGCCAGCTAGGCGGGGGGGCCGTACGGTTCTTC
CDR3 protein: CASSQLGGGAVRFF

D gene: TRBD1
clone size: NA
V gene: TRBV6-5
J gene: TRBJ1-1
CDR3 DNA: TGTGCCAGCAGGGGGGGAGGGGGCACCACTGAAGCTTTCTTT
CDR3 protein: CASRGGGGTTEAFF

D gene: NA
clone size: NA
V gene: TRBV30
J gene: TRBJ1-5
CDR3 DNA: TGTGCCTGGGGCCGCGGGACAAGTAGCAATCAGCCCCAGCATTTT
CDR3 protein: CAWGRGTSSNQPQHF

D gene: TRBD2
clone size: few
V gene: TRBV5-1
J gene: TRBJ2-5
CDR3 DNA: TGCGCCAGCAGCTTGAACTCGCGGGGGGGCGGAGAGACCCAGTACTTC
CDR3 protein: CASSLNSRGGGETQYF

D gene: NA
clone size: NA
V gene: TRBV3-1/TRBV3-2
J gene: TRBJ1-4
CDR3 DNA: TGTGCCAGCAGCTGGAGGGGGGCAACTAATGAAAAACTGTTTTTT
CDR3 protein: CASSWRGATNEKLFF

D gene: NA
clone size: NA
V gene: TRBV7-9
J gene: TRBJ1-5
CDR3 DNA: TGTGCCAGCAGCTCGGACCTTAGCAATCAGCCCCAGCATTTT
CDR3 protein: CASSSDLSNQPQHF

D gene: TRBD1
clone size: NA
V gene: TRBV7-2
J gene: TRBJ1-3
CDR3 DNA: TGTGCCAGCAGCTTCCTACAGGGGGCGTGGGGAAACACCATATATTTT
CDR3 protein: CASSFLQGAWGNTIYF

D gene: NA
clone size: NA
V gene: TRBV27
J gene: TRBJ1-6
CDR3 DNA: TGTGCCAGCAGTTTATCCCCGGGCCAGGGCCAGGCTCAGAATTCACCCCTCCACTTT
CDR3 protein: CASSLSPGQGQAQNSPLHF

D gene: NA
clone size: NA
V gene: TRBV5-1
J gene: TRBJ2-3
CDR3 DNA: TGCGCCAGCAGCCCAGGGTCTACAGCAGATACGCAGTATTTT
CDR3 protein: CASSPGSTADTQYF

D gene: NA
clone size: NA
V gene: TRBV5-1
J gene: TRBJ1-1
CDR3 DNA: TGCGCCAGCAGAACCCGGACCGATTACACTGAAGCTTTCTTT
CDR3 protein: CASRTRTDYTEAFF

D gene: NA
clone size: NA
V gene: TRBV7-9
J gene: TRBJ1-4
CDR3 DNA: TGTGCCAGCAGCTTAGGACAGAATGAAAAACTGTTTTTT
CDR3 protein: CASSLGQNEKLFF

D gene: TRBD1
clone size: NA
V gene: TRBV11-2
J gene: TRBJ1-4
CDR3 DNA: TGTGCCAGCAGCTACCAGGGACAGGGGGATGAAAAACTGTTTTTT
CDR3 protein: CASSYQGQGDEKLFF

D gene: NA
clone size: NA
V gene: TRBV5-6
J gene: TRBJ1-1
CDR3 DNA: TGTGCCAGCAGCTTGGGGGTCCCAGGGCTGGTAGCTTTCTTT
CDR3 protein: CASSLGVPGLVAFF

D gene: NA
clone size: NA
V gene: TRBV9
J gene: TRBJ1-6
CDR3 DNA: TGTGCCAGCAGGGCAACCGGGACCGGCACTATATCTTCATATTCACCCCTCCACTTT
CDR3 protein: CASRATGTGTISSYSPLHF

D gene: NA
clone size: NA
V gene: TRBV7-9
J gene: TRBJ1-4
CDR3 DNA: TGTGCCAGCAGCTTAGCGGGAGACCTTAATGAAAAACTGTTTTTT
CDR3 protein: CASSLAGDLNEKLFF

D gene: TRBD1
clone size: NA
V gene: TRBV20-1
J gene: TRBJ2-5
CDR3 DNA: TGCAGTGCGAGTTCGGGACAGCAAGAGACCCAGTACTTC
CDR3 protein: CSASSGQQETQYF

D gene: NA
clone size: NA
V gene: TRBV5-1
J gene: TRBJ2-5
CDR3 DNA: TGCGCCAGCAGCTTGCAGGAAGAGACCCAGTACTTC
CDR3 protein: CASSLQEETQYF

D gene: NA
clone size: NA
V gene: TRBV28
J gene: TRBJ1-2
CDR3 DNA: TGTGCCAGCAGTTCCGGGACTAACTATGGCTACACCTTC
CDR3 protein: CASSSGTNYGYTF

D gene: NA
clone size: NA
V gene: TRBV21-1
J gene: TRBJ1-1
CDR3 DNA: TGTGCCAGCAAGGTTCCAAAGACAAACATGAACACTGAAGCTTTCTTT
CDR3 protein: CASKVPKTNMNTEAFF

D gene: NA
clone size: NA
V gene: TRBV18
J gene: TRBJ1-1
CDR3 DNA: TGTGCCAGCTCAGTTGCCACAGCCCGGACTAACACTGAAGCTTTCTTT
CDR3 protein: CASSVATARTNTEAFF